The 12 T cell receptor beta chains reported below all come from one sample, sequenced in a study of T-cell reconstitution after alpha-beta-depleted transplantation in children. During its preparation, the TCRbeta library received unique molecular identifiers. TCRdb independently ran MiXCR on the PCR reads; one entry per CDR3 protein. The table records some 830,000 distinct CDR3 sequences, 15% to 20% of them present only once. The specimen was PBMCs, mostly from graft donor cells, collected 360 days after TCRalphabeta/CD19-depleted stem cell transplant. These TCRs come from a male patient between 5 and 17 years old who had a stem cell transplant for acute lymphoblastic leukemia, so the T cells may come from the graft donor.

This clonotype was seen at least ten times. The chain employs TRBV25-1 and TRBJ2-1; tentative D call: TRBD2 (6 bases). The V gene's germline CDR1 is MGHDK and CDR2 SYGVNS. The CDR3 sequence is 17 residues long. V was pared by 2 bases and J by 9 bases, with 23 bases between. The CDR3 here is CASSEDHGYSGYGEQFF. CDR3 DNA: TGTGCCAGCAGTGAAGACCACGGGTATAGCGGATACGGTGAGCAGTTCTTC. Together with reference TRBV25-1 and TRBJ2-1, the CDR3 gives the full variable domain: EADIYQTPRYLVIGTGKKITLECSQTMGHDKMYWYQQDPGMELHLIHYSYGVNSTEKGDLSSESTVSRIRTEHFPLTLESARPSHTSQYLCASSEDHGYSGYGEQFFGPGTRLTVL.

This clonotype was recorded at least ten times. The V gene is TRBV2, the J gene TRBJ2-7; D is possibly TRBD1 or TRBD2 (5 bases each). Germline values: CDR1 SNHLY, CDR2 FYNNEI. V lost 3 bases, J lost 3 bases, and 9 bases lay in between. The CDR3 length is 13 residues. The DNA for the CDR3 is TGTGCCAGCAGTGAGGGGGATTACTACGAGCAGTACTTC. Its protein product is CASSEGDYYEQYF.

This clonotype was seen only a few times. The chain employs TRBV7-7 and TRBJ2-7, with 8 bases that match TRBD1. This CDR3 region has 13 residues. After removal of 2 bases from V and 6 bases from J, the junction contained 3 bases not matched to a gene. Germline V gene lookup returns CDR1 SSHAT and CDR2 FNYEAQ (reference sequence). CDR3 protein: CASSLTTGVEQYF. As DNA, the CDR3 is TGTGCCAGCAGCTTAACGACAGGGGTCGAGCAGTACTTC.

This clonotype was seen a few times. V gene TRBV20-1 combines with J gene TRBJ2-1; 10 nucleotides line up with TRBD2. This CDR3 region has 17 residues. Unmatched junction bases numbered 9, after V lost 2 bases and J lost 2 bases. Per germline, CDR1 DFQATT and CDR2 SNEGSKA (reference sequence). In DNA form, the CDR3 reads TGCAGTGCTAGATCTCCCCGGACTAGCGGCCCCTACAATGAGCAGTTCTTC. This translates into CSARSPRTSGPYNEQFF.

This clonotype has ten or more counts. The J gene is TRBJ2-3, the V gene TRBV5-1; maybe TRBD2 (5 bases). There are 15 residues in the CDR3. The germline V gene encodes CDR1 SGHRS and CDR2 YFSETQ. The V end was cut by 0 bases, the J end by 3 bases, with 11 bases between. The chain's CDR3 is CASSLGDSATDTQYF. CDR3 bases: TGCGCCAGCAGCTTGGGGGATAGCGCGACAGATACGCAGTATTTT.

This clonotype was seen a few times. The V gene is TRBV3-1, the J gene TRBJ2-7, with TRBD2 identical over 9 bases. V shed 8 bases, J shed 1 base, and the junction held 12 bases outside the gene matches. Germline V lookup: CDR1 LGHDT, CDR2 YNNKEL (reference sequence). The CDR3 contains 16 residues. The DNA for the CDR3 is TGTGCCAGCCGCCCAAGCGGGAGGATGTCGTCCTACGAGCAGTACTTC. It codes for CASRPSGRMSSYEQYF.

This clonotype was detected only once. The chain links TRBV30 to TRBJ1-2, with D possibly TRBD1 on 6 matching bases. The germline CDR1 and CDR2 sequences are GTSNPN and SVGIG (reference sequence). This CDR3 is 13 amino acids long. Trimming took 3 bases from V and 0 from J, leaving 8 bases between them. The CDR3, as DNA: TGTGCCTGGAGGACAGGAGCTAACTATGGCTACACCTTC. Protein sequence: CAWRTGANYGYTF.

The chain employs TRBV27 and TRBJ1-6; 9 bases fit TRBD1. CDR3 length: 16 residues. With 4 bases clipped from V and 6 bases from J, the junction kept 7 bases outside the gene matches. Germline CDR1 MNHEY, CDR2 SMNVEV (reference sequence). DNA for the CDR3: TGTGCCAGCAGTTGGGACAGGGCCATTAGTAATTCACCCCTCCACTTT. It specifies CASSWDRAISNSPLHF.

CDR3 in DNA: TGTGCCAGCAGCTTAAGCGTGACAGCCAGAATCTCTGGAAACACCATATATTTT. It encodes CASSLSVTARISGNTIYF. The chain has TRBV7-6 and TRBJ1-3; TRBD1 is a possible D gene (5 bases). This CDR3 is built from 18 residues. The germline V gene has CDR1 SGHVS and CDR2 FNYEAQ. V was shortened by 2 bases and J by 0 bases, with 17 bases between the two germline ends.

This clonotype was counted only a few times. The chain recombines TRBV7-8 with TRBJ2-7; 7 bases are shared with TRBD1. This CDR3 comprises 15 residues. The germline CDR1 and CDR2 sequences are SGHVS and FQNEAQ. V gave up 2 bases and J gave up 4 bases; unmatched junction bases: 8. This CDR3 is CASSLSRTGVYEQYF. The CDR3, as DNA: TGTGCCAGCAGCTTATCCAGAACAGGGGTGTACGAGCAGTACTTC. Complete variable domain (other parts from reference TRBV7-8 and TRBJ2-7): GAGVSQSPRYKVAKRGQDVALRCDPISGHVSLFWYQQALGQGPEFLTYFQNEAQLDKSGLPSDRFFAERPEGSVSTLKIQRTQQEDSAVYLCASSLSRTGVYEQYFGPGTRLTVT.

The chain has TRBV20-1 and TRBJ2-5; 10 bases are shared with TRBD2. The CDR3 length is 16 residues. The V gene end was trimmed by 1 base and the J gene end by 0 bases; junction bases not matched to a gene: 5. Germline assignment: CDR1 DFQATT and CDR2 SNEGSKA (reference sequence). This CDR3 reads CSARGGSGRDQETQYF. The CDR3 bases are TGCAGTGCTAGAGGGGGGAGCGGGAGGGACCAAGAGACCCAGTACTTC.

The V and J genes are TRBV28 and TRBJ2-2, with D unresolved. Germline V gene lookup returns CDR1 MDHEN and CDR2 SYDVKM. V was cut by 3 bases and J by 5 bases, with 7 bases left in between. There are 13 residues in the CDR3. In DNA form, the CDR3 reads TGTGCCAGCAGTTTTATGGGTACCGGGGAGCTGTTTTTT. Protein sequence: CASSFMGTGELFF.